Listed here are 24 T cell receptor beta chains from one sample, sequenced in a study of spatial heterogeneity in lung cancer. Study-wide findings and caveats: How many expanded intratumoral alpha and beta TCRs were present tracked the tumor mutation count, which was a count of nonsynonymous mutations.

As to time point: sample taken at primary tumor resection. TCRdb analysed the 5' RACE reads with MiXCR anew, one entry per CDR3 protein. The table shows 5,500 to 8,500 distinct CDR3 sequences, with about 10% occurring only once. Their specific antigens are unknown. Source: lung tumor tissue, taken at surgery. These receptors were obtained from a female donor with early-stage non-small cell lung cancer.

This clonotype was observed at least ten times. V is TRBV5-1 and J is TRBJ2-2; 8 nucleotides align to TRBD1. Germline V gene sequence: CDR1 SGHRS, CDR2 YFSETQ. V was pared by 4 bases and J by 6 bases, with 2 bases of the junction left unmatched. CDR3 length: 13 amino acids. CDR3 nucleotides: TGCGCCAGCAGCCTCAGGGGGCCCGGGGAGCTGTTTTTT. This sequence encodes CASSLRGPGELFF. The complete variable domain, with remaining parts taken from reference TRBV5-1 and TRBJ2-2, reads KAGVTQTPRYLIKTRGQQVTLSCSPISGHRSVSWYQQTPGQGLQFLFEYFSETQRNKGNFPGRFSGRQFSNSRSEMNVSTLELGDSALYLCASSLRGPGELFFGEGSRLTVL.

This rearrangement joins TRBV2 to TRBJ1-2, with 7 bases lining up with TRBD1. This CDR3 has 13 residues. Germline V lookup: CDR1 SNHLY, CDR2 FYNNEI. Trimming cost V 3 bases and J 2 bases; bases outside gene matches: 0. This chain's CDR3 is CASSETGNYGYTF. The CDR3 coding sequence is TGTGCCAGCAGTGAGACAGGGAACTATGGCTACACCTTC.

This clonotype is medium-sized within its sample. The chain carries TRBV28 and TRBJ1-1; D may be TRBD1 (5 bases). This CDR3 is built from 14 residues. Germline CDR1 and CDR2: MDHEN and SYDVKM. V lost 6 bases, J lost 1 base, and 12 bases lay in between. The CDR3 loop reads CASSSGTRNTEAFF. CDR3 bases: TGTGCCAGCAGCTCCGGGACCCGGAACACTGAAGCTTTCTTT.

The sample holds a few counts of this clonotype. The chain joins TRBV7-6 to TRBJ2-7; maybe TRBD1 (6 bases). In germline, CDR1 is SGHVS, CDR2 FNYEAQ. The CDR3 runs to 16 residues. Trimming cost V 1 base and J 0 bases, with 13 bases left between them. DNA of the CDR3: TGTGCCAGCAGCTTAGAGACAGGACCCACCTCCTACGAGCAGTACTTC. It encodes CASSLETGPTSYEQYF.

Within the sample, this clonotype is medium-sized. J is TRBJ2-1 and V is TRBV6-2 or TRBV6-3, with 9 nucleotides matching TRBD1. The CDR3 sequence is 17 residues long. The V segment lost 6 bases and the J segment 0 bases; nucleotides outside the gene matches: 9. CDR1 and CDR2 from the germline V gene are MNHEY and SVGEGT. As DNA, the CDR3 is TGTGCCAGCAGGCAACTGGGACAGGGCAACTCCTACAATGAGCAGTTCTTC. Protein product: CASRQLGQGNSYNEQFF.

This clonotype has more than one count but fewer than ten. The rearrangement joins TRBV19 to TRBJ2-3; 10 positions match TRBD1. This CDR3 contains 15 residues. Germline V gene lookup returns CDR1 LNHDA and CDR2 SQIVND (reference sequence). V was pared by 3 bases and J by 8 bases, with 8 bases of the junction left unmatched. As DNA, the CDR3 is TGTGCCAGTAGTATCGACAGGGGGCTGCTCGTTACGCAGTATTTT. It specifies CASSIDRGLLVTQYF.

V usage is TRBV3-1 and J usage is TRBJ1-6; 7 bases are a match to TRBD1. V was clipped by 8 bases and J by 8 bases; unmatched bases: 6. The CDR3 sequence is 13 residues long. In germline, CDR1 is LGHDT, CDR2 YNNKEL (reference sequence). This CDR3 is CASARDSDSPLHF. The CDR3 DNA follows: TGTGCCAGCGCCCGGGACAGCGATTCACCCCTCCACTTT.

By share, this clonotype ranks as medium-sized. The chain recombines TRBV6-5 with TRBJ1-1, with 8 bases fitting TRBD1. This CDR3 is 13 amino acids long. Germline CDR1 is MNHEY and CDR2 is SVGAGI. Losses at the gene ends were 6 bases for V and 7 bases for J; bases not matched to a gene: 7. Here the CDR3 reads CASRQGGIGEAFF. The CDR3 DNA reads TGTGCCAGCAGACAGGGGGGGATCGGTGAAGCTTTCTTT.

The chain carries TRBV11-2 and TRBJ2-2; D unresolved. The CDR3 runs 13 residues. The germline V and J ends were trimmed by 0 bases and 4 bases, with 3 bases remaining between them. Germline-derived CDR1 and CDR2 are SGHAT and FQNNGV. In DNA, the CDR3 is TGTGCCAGCAGCTTAGAGGGCACCGGGGAGCTGTTTTTT. Its protein is CASSLEGTGELFF.

This clonotype was counted between two and nine times. Because the CDR3's place on the DNA is in doubt, the DNA is left out and the CDR3 is given as listed by TCRdb. The V call is TRBV7-4, the J call TRBJ2-2. CDR1 is SGHVT, CDR2 SQSDAQ, per germline. The CDR3 spans 17 amino acids, including both terminal residues. The CDR3 reads CASSRTSSEPPPGSCFF.

V and J are TRBV20-1 and TRBJ1-1; no definite D call. V was pared by 3 bases and J by 6 bases, with 8 bases between. Germline CDR1 and CDR2: DFQATT and SNEGSKA (reference sequence). The CDR3 covers 11 residues. The CDR3 spells CSARKGSEAFF. CDR3 nucleotide sequence: TGCAGTGCTAGGAAGGGCTCTGAAGCTTTCTTT.

This chain uses TRBV5-1 with TRBJ2-3, with 10 positions matching TRBD2. This CDR3 has 16 residues. Losses at the gene ends were 0 bases for V and 4 bases for J; bases not matched to a gene: 5. Germline-derived CDR1 and CDR2 are SGHRS and YFSETQ. CDR3 sequence reads: CASSLGPAGGPDTQYF. In DNA form, the CDR3 reads TGCGCCAGCAGCTTGGGACCAGCGGGGGGGCCAGATACGCAGTATTTT.

This clonotype was detected a few times. The J gene is TRBJ1-2, the V gene TRBV28; D is unclear. Germline V gene sequence: CDR1 MDHEN, CDR2 SYDVKM. The CDR3 length is 11 residues. The V gene lost 6 bases and the J gene lost 2 bases, with 4 bases spanning the gap. CDR3 nucleotide sequence: TGTGCCAGCAGAACCAACTATGGCTACACCTTC. It is translated as CASRTNYGYTF.

This clonotype has only a few counts. The gene calls are TRBV20-1 and TRBJ2-7, with 16 bases aligning to TRBD2. The CDR3 runs to 17 residues. The J segment lost 3 bases and the V segment lost 6 bases, leaving 11 bases of the junction unmatched. The germline CDR1 and CDR2 sequences are DFQATT and SNEGSKA (reference sequence). The CDR3 sequence is CSANLPGLAGGHYEQYF. CDR3 sequence (DNA): TGCAGTGCAAATCTACCGGGACTAGCGGGGGGGCACTACGAGCAGTACTTC.

This clonotype has at least ten counts. This chain's CDR3 is CASTLLPGGDQPQHF. In DNA, the CDR3 is TGTGCCAGCACCCTCCTCCCGGGGGGTGATCAGCCCCAGCATTTT. J is TRBJ1-5 and V is TRBV7-6; tentatively, D is TRBD1 (5 bases). This CDR3 is built from 15 residues. Germline CDR1 reads SGHVS; CDR2 reads FNYEAQ. Between the trimmed V and J ends, which lost 7 bases and 5 bases, there was a span of 18 bases.

This chain connects TRBV4-1 to TRBJ2-2; no clear D. The length of the CDR3 is 16 residues. Germline-derived CDR1 and CDR2 are MGHRA and YSYEKL. V lost 0 bases, J lost 7 bases, and 15 bases lay in between. The CDR3: CASSQEPGPKGGELFF. In DNA, the CDR3 is TGCGCCAGCAGCCAAGAACCGGGTCCGAAGGGCGGGGAGCTGTTTTTT.

This clonotype was seen a handful of times. This chain links TRBV6-6 with TRBJ2-4; 15 bases are a match to TRBD2. CDR3 length: 18 amino acids. The trim removed 5 bases at V and 2 bases at J, leaving 7 bases unmatched. CDR1 MNHNY and CDR2 SVGAGI come from the germline V gene (reference sequence). The CDR3 nucleotides are TGTGCCAGCAGTCCCCGGACTAGCGGGGGGGCAACCAAAAACATTCAGTACTTC. Its protein product is CASSPRTSGGATKNIQYF.

The chain links TRBV7-3 to TRBJ2-1; 10 bases match TRBD1. The CDR3 loop spans 15 amino acids. Trimming at V came to 5 bases and at J to 5 bases, leaving 6 bases not matched to a gene. Germline CDR1 and CDR2: SGHTA and FQGTGA. Here the CDR3 DNA reads TGTGCCAGCAGCCGACAGGGGGCAAAGAACAATGAGCAGTTCTTC. This gives the protein CASSRQGAKNNEQFF.

The genes are TRBV7-3 and TRBJ2-3; 9 nucleotides align to TRBD2. Trimming at V came to 2 bases and at J to 0 bases, leaving 3 bases not matched to a gene. The CDR3 sequence is 16 residues long. Germline V gives CDR1 SGHTA, CDR2 FQGTGA. In DNA, the CDR3 is TGTGCCAGCAGCTTAGTGGGACTAGCCAGCACAGATACGCAGTATTTT. Its translation is CASSLVGLASTDTQYF.

Relative to its sample, this clonotype is medium-sized. The genes are TRBV7-9 and TRBJ2-3; TRBD2 aligns across 13 bases. Germline loops: CDR1 SEHNR, CDR2 FQNEAQ (reference sequence). V was pared by 5 bases and J by 3 bases, with 2 bases of the junction left unmatched. This CDR3 comprises 15 residues. The CDR3 nucleotides read TGTGCCAGCAGCACGGGACTAGCGGGGACAGATACGCAGTATTTT. Amino acids: CASSTGLAGTDTQYF. Drawing the rest from reference TRBV7-9 and TRBJ2-3, the complete variable domain is DTGVSQNPRHKITKRGQNVTFRCDPISEHNRLYWYRQTLGQGPEFLTYFQNEAQLEKSRLLSDRFSAERPKGSFSTLEIQRTEQGDSAMYLCASSTGLAGTDTQYFGPGTRLTVL.

This clonotype is termed large. This chain joins TRBV20-1 and TRBJ2-3; D perhaps matches TRBD2 (6 bases). The CDR3 is 15 amino acids. Per the germline V gene, CDR1 is DFQATT and CDR2 is SNEGSKA (reference sequence). V was clipped by 1 base and J by 2 bases, with 13 bases between them. The CDR3 protein is CSARVGGAATDTQYF. DNA of the CDR3: TGCAGTGCTAGAGTCGGCGGGGCGGCCACAGATACGCAGTATTTT.

The CDR3 spells CASSFRTGDVAQYF. The CDR3 DNA is TGTGCCAGCAGCTTTAGGACAGGGGACGTAGCGCAGTATTTT. The chain has TRBV6-1 and TRBJ2-3; 9 bases agree with TRBD1. V was clipped by 6 bases and J by 10 bases; unmatched bases: 11. The CDR3 has 14 amino acids. Germline-derived CDR1 and CDR2 are MNHNS and SASEGT.

CDR3 residues: CASSWGLATTYNEQFF. CDR3 coding DNA: TGTGCCAGTAGTTGGGGGCTAGCGACAACCTACAATGAGCAGTTCTTC. The chain uses TRBV19 and TRBJ2-1; D tentatively fits TRBD1 or TRBD2 (6 bases each). Germline V CDR1 and CDR2: LNHDA, SQIVND (reference sequence). The CDR3 sequence is 16 residues long. Trimming cost V 5 bases and J 2 bases, with 16 bases left between them.

The chain has TRBV28 and TRBJ1-4; the D gene is possibly TRBD1 (6 bases). Germline lookup yields CDR1 MDHEN and CDR2 SYDVKM. The CDR3 has 14 amino acids. V gave up 3 bases and J gave up 8 bases, with 13 bases separating them. The CDR3 DNA sequence: TGTGCCAGCAGTTTCCCGGGGGCGAGCGAAAAACTGTTTTTT. It specifies CASSFPGASEKLFF.